The 19 T cell receptor beta chains below were found in one sample sequenced in a study of blood T cell repertoires in COVID-19. Only in-frame clones appear in the TCRdb table, and some are missing; sequencing was by immunoSEQ multiplex PCR. The sample has approximately 130,000 clones, around 83% seen once; the top ten hold 18%. Sequenced input: PBMCs or T cells enriched from blood (not recorded which). The receptors come from a man aged 30 to 45 who had recovered from COVID-19.

This clone was picked up one time. The chain has TRBV11-2 and TRBJ1-2; weak D call: TRBD1 (5 bases). This CDR3 is built from 16 residues. V lost 5 bases and J 4 bases, leaving 20 bases between the germline ends. CDR1 and CDR2 from the germline V gene are SGHAT and FQNNGV. The CDR3: CASSPEGRRGIYGYTF. In DNA, the CDR3 is TGTGCCAGCAGCCCAGAGGGGCGGAGGGGCATCTATGGCTACACCTTC.

The V gene is TRBV2, the J gene TRBJ1-4; D may be TRBD1 (6 bases). Trimming pared 6 bases from V and 4 bases from J, leaving 12 bases between. Germline V CDR1 and CDR2: SNHLY, FYNNEI. The length of the CDR3 is 14 residues. The CDR3 reads CASRRGGDNEKLFF. The CDR3 coding sequence is TGTGCCAGCAGGCGAGGGGGTGATAATGAAAAACTGTTTTTT.

This clone was counted once. The V and J genes are TRBV3-1 (or the pseudogene TRBV3-2) and TRBJ2-2; possibly TRBD1 for D (6 bases). Trimming removed 1 base from V and 3 bases from J, with 12 bases in between. The germline CDR1 and CDR2 sequences are LGHDT and YNNKEL (reference sequence). The CDR3 is made up of 16 amino acids. The CDR3 bases are TGTGCCAGCAGCCAAGGACAGGCTCTGTACACCGGGGAGCTGTTTTTT. This encodes CASSQGQALYTGELFF.

The gene calls are TRBV10-3 and TRBJ2-2; D may be TRBD1 (6 bases). CDR3 size: 14 residues. Germline lookup yields CDR1 ENHRY and CDR2 SYGVKD. V was pared by 7 bases and J by 0 bases, with 9 bases between. In DNA, the CDR3 is TGTGCCATCACGGACAGAGCGAACACCGGGGAGCTGTTTTTT. Its protein product is CAITDRANTGELFF.

The rearrangement joins TRBV6-5 to TRBJ1-2; no definite D call. V lost 5 bases and J 2 bases, leaving 15 bases between the germline ends. Germline V lookup: CDR1 MNHEY, CDR2 SVGAGI. The CDR3 totals 15 residues. The CDR3 is CASSTGNYPNYGYTF. The CDR3 DNA sequence: TGTGCCAGCAGTACGGGGAACTACCCAAACTATGGCTACACCTTC.

The chain uses TRBV5-5 and TRBJ2-1, with 8 bases aligning to TRBD2. V was clipped by 5 bases and J by 9 bases; unmatched bases: 7. Germline CDR1 is SGHKS and CDR2 is YYEKEE (reference sequence). CDR3 length: 13 amino acids. The CDR3 DNA reads as TGTGCCAGCAGTTGGCGGGGGGACGGTGAGCAGTTCTTC. It encodes CASSWRGDGEQFF.

This clone is a singleton in its sample. The chain links TRBV5-1 to TRBJ2-3; a weak D match, TRBD1 (5 bases). There are 16 residues in the CDR3. Germline V gene data show CDR1 as SGHRS and CDR2 as YFSETQ. V was pared by 1 base and J by 0 bases, with 12 bases between. The CDR3 DNA is TGCGCCAGCAGCTTGCAAGGGGTCGTAAGCACAGATACGCAGTATTTT. This encodes CASSLQGVVSTDTQYF.

The chain couples TRBV2 to TRBJ2-3; TRBD2 might be the D (6 bases). Germline V lookup: CDR1 SNHLY, CDR2 FYNNEI. Trimming pared 6 bases from V and 1 base from J, leaving 14 bases between. The CDR3 totals 15 residues. CDR3 nucleotide sequence: TGTGCCAGCAGGATGACGGGGGAGGGCACAGATACGCAGTATTTT. Its protein product is CASRMTGEGTDTQYF.

This chain joins TRBV7-9 and TRBJ1-4; 7 bases align to TRBD1. CDR1 and CDR2 (germline): SEHNR, FQNEAQ (reference sequence). The CDR3 covers 14 residues. V was pared by 2 bases and J by 7 bases, with 4 bases of the junction left unmatched. The CDR3 DNA is TGTGCCAGCAGCTTACAGGGGGGAGTTGAAAAACTGTTTTTT. Translating gives CASSLQGGVEKLFF.

V is TRBV10-3 and J is TRBJ2-3; D is perhaps TRBD2 (5 bases). This CDR3 spans 15 amino acids. Germline V gene lookup returns CDR1 ENHRY and CDR2 SYGVKD. With 3 bases removed from V and 4 bases from J, the gap between germline ends came to 14 bases. This CDR3 reads CAISDLGGRADTQYF. The CDR3, as DNA: TGTGCCATCAGTGACCTTGGAGGTAGGGCAGATACGCAGTATTTT.

The chain joins TRBV25-1 to TRBJ1-1; unclear D gene. From germline, CDR1 is MGHDK and CDR2 SYGVNS. The CDR3 is made up of 13 amino acids. The V end was cut by 7 bases, the J end by 8 bases, with 17 bases between. This chain's CDR3 is CASTPPMRREAFF. In DNA form, the CDR3 reads TGTGCCAGCACCCCTCCGATGAGGCGAGAAGCTTTCTTT.

This chain connects TRBV5-8 to TRBJ2-1, with a possible D match to TRBD1 (6 bases). Germline-derived CDR1 and CDR2 are SGHTS and YDEGEE. Trimming stripped 8 bases from V and 0 bases from J, with 12 bases between. There are 14 residues in the CDR3. As DNA, the CDR3 is TGTGCCAGTTCGAGGGGGAACTCCTACAATGAGCAGTTCTTC. Translation: CASSRGNSYNEQFF.

This clone occurred once. This chain connects TRBV5-1 to TRBJ1-2; possibly TRBD1 for D (6 bases). CDR1 SGHRS and CDR2 YFSETQ come from the germline V gene. The CDR3 is 15 residues long. V lost 0 bases and J 0 bases, leaving 9 bases between the germline ends. The CDR3 DNA reads TGCGCCAGCAGCTTGGATGGGGGCTCTAACTATGGCTACACCTTC. Translation: CASSLDGGSNYGYTF.

The chain links TRBV11-2 to TRBJ1-2; 10 bases align to TRBD1. J lost 7 bases, V lost 5 bases, and 10 bases had no gene match. Looked up from germline, CDR1 is SGHAT and CDR2 is FQNNGV. There are 15 residues in the CDR3. The CDR3 nucleotides are TGTGCCAGCAGCCTTGGGACAGGGGCTGATTTTGGCTACACCTTC. Protein: CASSLGTGADFGYTF.

This clone has a handful of counts. A junction end diverges from the germline sequence, so it may reflect a read error. V is TRBV2 and J is TRBJ1-6, with D tentatively TRBD1 (5 bases). The germline CDR1 and CDR2 sequences are SNHLY and FYNNEI. The CDR3 sequence is 16 residues long. The CDR3: CASSEDRALLGSPLHF. CDR3 in DNA: TGTGCCAGCAGCGAAGACAGAGCCCTACTTGGTTCACCCCTCCACTTT.

The chain is built from TRBV5-4 and TRBJ2-1, with unresolved D. The V end lost 2 bases, the J end lost 0 bases, and 9 bases lay between the germline ends. The V gene's germline CDR1 is SGHNT and CDR2 YYREEE (reference sequence). The CDR3 has 15 amino acids. CDR3 sequence: CASSFRLNSYNEQFF. CDR3 sequence (DNA): TGTGCCAGCAGCTTCAGACTCAACTCCTACAATGAGCAGTTCTTC.

This chain joins TRBV19 and TRBJ1-2; the match to TRBD1 covers 7 bases. Germline V gene sequence: CDR1 LNHDA, CDR2 SQIVND (reference sequence). V was pared by 5 bases and J by 10 bases, with 7 bases of the junction left unmatched. The CDR3 extends over 12 amino acids. CDR3 sequence (DNA): TGTGCCAGTAGTCAGGGACAGACCTCCTACACCTTC. Translated, it gives CASSQGQTSYTF.

The CDR3 protein is CASSQSAGSNSPLHF. The CDR3 DNA reads TGTGCCAGCAGCCAATCGGCGGGATCTAATTCACCCCTCCACTTT. J is TRBJ1-6 and V is TRBV16; D unclear. The germline V gene has CDR1 KGHSY and CDR2 FQNENV. This CDR3 region has 15 residues. Trimming shortened V by 0 bases and J by 6 bases, and 9 bases separated the two germline ends.

Of note for this clone: Relative to the germline gene, one junction end is altered; a read error may explain this. This sequence joins TRBV4-1 and TRBJ1-6; D remains ambiguous. The CDR3 is made up of 13 amino acids. CDR1 MGHRA and CDR2 YSYEKL come from the germline V gene. The CDR3 protein is CASSQERDSPLHF. In nucleotides, the CDR3 is TGCGCCAGCAGCCAAGAACGGGATTCTCCCCTCCACTTT.